What follows is one TCR beta chain and its context. What it binds is unknown. Each subset's genomic DNA was split evenly across several immunoSEQ plates. Repertoires were generated with immunoSEQ multiplex PCR, while TCRdb's copy carries only in-frame clones and drops some. The table lists 2,100,000 or so clones, more than 90% of them singletons. This entry comes from a study of shared clonotypes between healthy human individuals. Findings and limits, study-wide: Among donors, the sharing of clonotypes was expected to be influenced by sequencing depth.

The sequence was collected from a man aged 18 to 29 in good health. Sequences were obtained from naive CD4+ T cells sorted from blood. Subset in this sample: CD45RA+ positively selected.

The CDR3 region is CASSTFTGSEEQFF. For the CDR3, the DNA is TGTGCCAGCTCAACTTTTACAGGGAGCGAGGAGCAGTTCTTC. The chain employs TRBV18 and TRBJ2-1, with D tentatively TRBD1 (6 bases). V gave up 5 bases and J gave up 10 bases, with 18 bases separating them. Germline CDR1 reads KGHSH; CDR2 reads LQKENI. This CDR3 has 14 residues. Complete variable domain (other parts from reference TRBV18 and TRBJ2-1): NAGVMQNPRHLVRRRGQEARLRCSPMKGHSHVYWYRQLPEEGLKFMVYLQKENIIDESGMPKERFSAEFPKEGPSILRIQQVVRGDSAAYFCASSTFTGSEEQFFGPGTRLTVL.